This T cell receptor (beta chain) was obtained from a study of blood T cell repertoires in COVID-19. As for the study in general: Sites across the United States, Italy and Spain contributed samples from acute and convalescent COVID-19.

This CDR3 has 15 residues. Germline CDR1 reads SEHNR; CDR2 reads FQNEAQ (reference sequence). V was clipped by 4 bases and J by 5 bases; unmatched bases: 6. In this sample, this clone turned up once. Generated by immunoSEQ multiplex PCR, the TCRdb table keeps only in-frame clones and is missing some. Seen here are 150,000 to 200,000 clones, 70% to 85% observed once, and the top ten hold about 18%. Cohort 3 recovery required two negative PCRs, clearance, or symptom resolution. Sequenced sample: PBMCs or T cells enriched from blood (not recorded which). The chain has TRBV7-9 and TRBJ2-3; 10 bases agree with TRBD2. The sequence was collected from a woman aged 45-59 years who had recovered from COVID-19. The DNA of the CDR3 is TGTGCCAGCAGCTCGCAACTAGCGGGAAGAGATACGCAGTATTTT. This translates into CASSSQLAGRDTQYF.